The 25 T cell receptor beta chains reported below all come from one sample, sequenced in a study of T cell responses to AZD1222 COVID-19 vaccine (dated by TCRdb to the early 2020s). Taken with the paper, the label for time point translates to: baseline before first vaccination. Library prep was done by the immunoSEQ multiplex PCR assay. TCRdb holds this immuneACCESS table with in-frame rearrangements only. Some clones are missing; in checked studies, unresolved V genes explain under half, and the rest has no known cause. The sample yields about 130,000 clones; roughly nine tenths were counted once. The top ten clonotypes cover more than 3.5% of the sample. The starting material was peripheral blood, obtained on day 0 of AZD1222 vaccination. These receptors originate from an adult in good health.

The gene calls are TRBV10-2 and TRBJ2-2, with no clear D. The V gene lost 8 bases and the J gene lost 2 bases, with 18 bases spanning the gap. CDR1 is WSHSY, CDR2 SAAADI, per germline. This CDR3 is 16 amino acids long. The CDR3 nucleotides are TGCGCCAGCCAAACAATGCGGCAGATAAACACCGGGGAGCTGTTTTTT. Translated, it gives CASQTMRQINTGELFF.

The chain has TRBV11-3 and TRBJ2-5; perhaps TRBD1 as D (5 bases). The V end was cut by 1 base, the J end by 3 bases, with 15 bases between. This CDR3 comprises 16 residues. The germline gives CDR1 SGHNT, CDR2 YENEEA. The CDR3 nucleotides are TGTGCCAGCAGCTTAGGGGTCAGGGTCGCCGAAGAGACCCAGTACTTC. As protein: CASSLGVRVAEETQYF.

The chain combines TRBV15 with TRBJ2-7; 10 bases map to TRBD2. CDR1 is LNHNV, CDR2 YYDKDF, per germline (reference sequence). V was pared by 1 base and J by 4 bases, with 4 bases of the junction left unmatched. The length of the CDR3 is 15 residues. The DNA of the CDR3 is TGTGCCACCAGCAGAGGTCCTAGCGGGAGTTACGAGCAGTACTTC. Its translation is CATSRGPSGSYEQYF.

The rearrangement links TRBV4-2 to TRBJ2-3; 8 bases are shared with TRBD2. J lost 14 bases, V lost 0 bases, and 7 bases had no gene match. The CDR3 runs to 13 residues. Per the germline V gene, CDR1 is LGHNA and CDR2 is YNFKEQ. Written as DNA, the CDR3 is TGTGCCAGCAGCCAAGATCGAGGGACTAGTCGGTATTTT. Translating gives CASSQDRGTSRYF.

The chain couples TRBV7-8 to TRBJ2-7; 9 positions match TRBD2. The CDR3 extends over 15 amino acids. The germline CDR1 and CDR2 sequences are SGHVS and FQNEAQ. J gave up 6 bases and V 1 base, and 7 bases lay outside the gene matches. CDR3 in amino acids: CASSLEGGRAGEQYF. CDR3 DNA: TGTGCCAGCAGCTTAGAGGGCGGGAGGGCCGGCGAGCAGTACTTC.

The rearrangement links TRBV6-5 to TRBJ1-1, with D tentatively TRBD1 (5 bases). The V end was cut by 4 bases, the J end by 2 bases, with 11 bases between. Per germline, CDR1 MNHEY and CDR2 SVGAGI. The CDR3 runs to 14 residues. The CDR3 DNA reads as TGTGCCAGCAGTTTGACAGCGGGAAACACTGAAGCTTTCTTT. This encodes CASSLTAGNTEAFF.

Only one count was recorded for this clone. The gene calls are TRBV9 and TRBJ2-7; tentative D call: TRBD2 (6 bases). Per germline, CDR1 SGDLS and CDR2 YYNGEE. CDR3 length: 16 residues. V was shortened by 0 bases and J by 4 bases, with 17 bases between the two germline ends. CDR3 in DNA: TGTGCCAGCAGCGTAGAAGCAGGGACTCCGTCATACGAGCAGTACTTC. This translates into CASSVEAGTPSYEQYF.

V gene TRBV30 combines with J gene TRBJ1-6, with D possibly being TRBD1 (6 bases). The V end was cut by 7 bases, the J end by 9 bases, with 22 bases between. Germline V gives CDR1 GTSNPN, CDR2 SVGIG (reference sequence). This CDR3 comprises 15 residues. CDR3 in DNA: TGTGCCTCGCGACAGGCTGCGGGGTGGGGTTCACCCCTCCACTTT. It yields the protein CASRQAAGWGSPLHF.

The sample holds one count of this clone. For the CDR3, the DNA is TGTGCCAGTAGTATTTCGGGGGAAGAGGCCTACGAGCAGTACTTC. It encodes CASSISGEEAYEQYF. The J gene is TRBJ2-7, the V gene TRBV19, with D perhaps matching TRBD2 (6 bases). This CDR3 region has 15 residues. Germline V gene sequence: CDR1 LNHDA, CDR2 SQIVND (reference sequence). The germline V and J ends were trimmed by 3 bases and 2 bases, with 14 bases remaining between them. The variable domain in full, completed from reference TRBV19 and TRBJ2-7, reads DGGITQSPKYLFRKEGQNVTLSCEQNLNHDAMYWYRQDPGQGLRLIYYSQIVNDFQKGDIAEGYSVSREKKESFPLTVTSAQKNPTAFYLCASSISGEEAYEQYFGPGTRLTVT.

V gene TRBV5-1 combines with J gene TRBJ1-2; no firm D call. Germline V gene data show CDR1 as SGHRS and CDR2 as YFSETQ. The CDR3 sequence is 15 residues long. V was shortened by 0 bases and J by 1 base, with 10 bases between the two germline ends. CDR3 bases: TGCGCCAGCAGCTTGGCGGGTTTAGGTAACTATGGCTACACCTTC. Its protein is CASSLAGLGNYGYTF.

This clone appeared once. This rearrangement joins TRBV30 to TRBJ1-5, with D possibly TRBD1 on 6 matching bases. The CDR3 has 15 amino acids. Trimming took 2 bases from V and 7 from J, leaving 18 bases between them. Per germline, CDR1 GTSNPN and CDR2 SVGIG (reference sequence). CDR3 sequence reads: CAWSPSQGSRQPQHF. The CDR3 nucleotides read TGTGCCTGGAGTCCCTCGCAGGGGAGTCGGCAGCCCCAGCATTTT.

The genes are TRBV2 and TRBJ2-7, with 7 bases matching TRBD1. The CDR3 is made up of 13 amino acids. V gave up 8 bases and J gave up 0 bases; unmatched junction bases: 4. From germline, CDR1 is SNHLY and CDR2 FYNNEI. As DNA, the CDR3 is TGTGCCAGCTCTGACAGGGCCTCCTACGAGCAGTACTTC. Translation: CASSDRASYEQYF.

The chain links TRBV11-3 to TRBJ2-1; TRBD2 matches at 8 bases. In germline, CDR1 is SGHNT, CDR2 YENEEA. This CDR3 spans 17 amino acids. The junction had 9 bases not matched to a gene; V was cut back by 0 bases and J by 5 bases. This chain's CDR3 is CASSLEAGASVDNEQFF. The CDR3 region has the DNA TGTGCCAGCAGCTTAGAAGCGGGAGCTTCCGTAGACAATGAGCAGTTCTTC.

This chain joins TRBV27 and TRBJ1-2; TRBD1 aligns across 7 bases. Per germline, CDR1 MNHEY and CDR2 SMNVEV (reference sequence). The CDR3 contains 13 residues. The V gene end was trimmed by 6 bases and the J gene end by 6 bases; junction bases not matched to a gene: 7. The CDR3 loop is CASRPGTDHGYTF. CDR3 bases: TGTGCCAGCAGGCCCGGGACAGATCATGGCTACACCTTC.

The gene calls are TRBV9 and TRBJ2-1, with D maybe TRBD2 (6 bases). This CDR3 comprises 15 residues. V was trimmed by 0 bases and J by 4 bases, leaving 11 bases between them. Germline values: CDR1 SGDLS, CDR2 YYNGEE. The CDR3 spells CASSVAGAEYNEQFF. The DNA of the CDR3 is TGTGCCAGCAGCGTAGCGGGAGCGGAGTACAATGAGCAGTTCTTC.

The CDR3 DNA follows: TGTGCCAGTAGCCGGTTGAGGGAAGCTTTCTTT. Its translation is CASSRLREAFF. The chain combines TRBV19 with TRBJ1-1; D is uncertain. The V gene's germline CDR1 is LNHDA and CDR2 SQIVND (reference sequence). This CDR3 has 11 amino acids. Trimming cost V 6 bases and J 8 bases, with 10 bases left between them.

The J gene is TRBJ2-5, the V gene TRBV12-2; the D call of TRBD2 is as the table states it, not checked on the DNA. TRBV12-2 corresponds to a pseudogene. The CDR3 runs 17 residues. The CDR3 here is CASRLDVLNLYQETQYF. For the CDR3, the DNA is TGTGCAAGTCGCTTAGATGTTCTAAATTTGTACCAAGAGACCCAGTACTTC.

The chain employs TRBV27 and TRBJ2-1; no clear D. The CDR3 runs 15 residues. V was trimmed by 7 bases and J by 4 bases, leaving 17 bases between them. CDR1 is MNHEY and CDR2 is SMNVEV in the germline V gene (reference sequence). The DNA of the CDR3 is TGTGCCAGCAATCCGGGCAGGCGAGTGTACAATGAGCAGTTCTTC. Amino acids: CASNPGRRVYNEQFF.

DNA of the CDR3: TGTGCCAGCCGACGCTGGGACGCGTCCAATGAGCAGTTCTTC. Its translation is CASRRWDASNEQFF. This chain connects TRBV6-5 to TRBJ2-1; D tentatively fits TRBD1 or TRBD2 (5 bases each). V shed 8 bases and J shed 6 bases, with 17 bases lying between them. The CDR3 totals 14 residues. CDR1 and CDR2 (germline): MNHEY, SVGAGI.

V usage is TRBV9 and J usage is TRBJ1-1; TRBD1 matches at 10 bases. The trim removed 2 bases at V and 1 base at J, leaving 8 bases unmatched. The germline CDR1 and CDR2 sequences are SGDLS and YYNGEE. This CDR3 spans 17 amino acids. CDR3 DNA: TGTGCCAGCAGCGTCCTCCGGACAGGGGGATGGAACACTGAAGCTTTCTTT. Translation: CASSVLRTGGWNTEAFF. The entire variable domain, with the rest obtained from reference TRBV9 and TRBJ1-1, is as follows: DSGVTQTPKHLITATGQRVTLRCSPRSGDLSVYWYQQSLDQGLQFLIQYYNGEERAKGNILERFSAQQFPDLHSELNLSSLELGDSALYFCASSVLRTGGWNTEAFFGQGTRLTVV.

The CDR3 reads CASSLRAGSNTEAFF. CDR3 DNA: TGTGCCAGCAGTTTGAGGGCGGGATCGAACACTGAAGCTTTCTTT. V is TRBV27 and J is TRBJ1-1, with D unclear. Between the trimmed V and J ends, which lost 3 bases and 1 base, there was a span of 12 bases. The CDR3 has 15 amino acids. CDR1 and CDR2 (germline): MNHEY, SMNVEV (reference sequence).

The V gene is TRBV5-4, the J gene TRBJ1-2; D is undetermined. V shed 2 bases and J shed 0 bases, with 5 bases lying between them. The CDR3 length is 13 residues. Germline lookup yields CDR1 SGHNT and CDR2 YYREEE (reference sequence). In DNA form, the CDR3 reads TGTGCCAGCAGCTTCGGGACTAACTATGGCTACACCTTC. It encodes CASSFGTNYGYTF.

This clone was counted once. This chain connects TRBV7-4 to TRBJ1-4, with 9 bases lining up with TRBD1. This CDR3 has 16 residues. Germline V lookup: CDR1 SGHVT, CDR2 SQSDAQ. With V trimmed by 3 bases and J by 4 bases, 6 bases remained unmatched. The CDR3 DNA sequence: TGTGCCAGCAGCTTGGGACAGGGTGTTGGTAATGAAAAACTGTTTTTT. Translating gives CASSLGQGVGNEKLFF.

The sample holds a few counts of this clone. V usage is TRBV2 and J usage is TRBJ2-1, with 14 bases that match TRBD2. The CDR3 covers 14 residues. Per the germline V gene, CDR1 is SNHLY and CDR2 is FYNNEI. V gave up 8 bases and J gave up 9 bases; unmatched junction bases: 6. The CDR3 protein is CASGPGLAGVEQFF. CDR3 in DNA: TGTGCCAGCGGACCGGGACTAGCGGGAGTTGAGCAGTTCTTC.

The rearrangement links TRBV28 to TRBJ1-5, with unresolved D. V shed 3 bases and J shed 7 bases, with 13 bases lying between them. The CDR3 has 14 amino acids. CDR1 and CDR2 from the germline V gene are MDHEN and SYDVKM. CDR3 region: CASSFGGMRQPQHF. The DNA for the CDR3 is TGTGCCAGCAGTTTTGGAGGGATGCGGCAGCCCCAGCATTTT.